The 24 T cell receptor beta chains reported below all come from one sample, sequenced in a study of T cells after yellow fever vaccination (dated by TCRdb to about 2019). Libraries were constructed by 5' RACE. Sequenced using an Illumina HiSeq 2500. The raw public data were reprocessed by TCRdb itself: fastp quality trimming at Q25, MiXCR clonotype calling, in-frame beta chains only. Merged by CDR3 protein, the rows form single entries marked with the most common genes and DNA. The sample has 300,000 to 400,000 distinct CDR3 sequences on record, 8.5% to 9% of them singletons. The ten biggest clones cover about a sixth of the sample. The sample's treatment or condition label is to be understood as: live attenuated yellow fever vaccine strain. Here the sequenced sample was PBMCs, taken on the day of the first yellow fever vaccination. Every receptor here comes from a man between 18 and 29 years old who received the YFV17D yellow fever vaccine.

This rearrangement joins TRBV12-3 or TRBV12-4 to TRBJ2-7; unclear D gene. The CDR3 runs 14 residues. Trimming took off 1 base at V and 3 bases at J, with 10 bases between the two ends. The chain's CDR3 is CASSLGFGDYEQYF. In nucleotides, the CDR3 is TGTGCCAGCAGTTTAGGATTTGGGGACTACGAGCAGTACTTC.

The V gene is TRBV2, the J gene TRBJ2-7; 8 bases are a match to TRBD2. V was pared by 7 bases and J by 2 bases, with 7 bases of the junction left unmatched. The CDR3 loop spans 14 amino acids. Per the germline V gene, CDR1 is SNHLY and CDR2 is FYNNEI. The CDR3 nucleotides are TGTGCCAGCAAACGGACTAGCCCCACCTACGAGCAGTACTTC. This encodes CASKRTSPTYEQYF.

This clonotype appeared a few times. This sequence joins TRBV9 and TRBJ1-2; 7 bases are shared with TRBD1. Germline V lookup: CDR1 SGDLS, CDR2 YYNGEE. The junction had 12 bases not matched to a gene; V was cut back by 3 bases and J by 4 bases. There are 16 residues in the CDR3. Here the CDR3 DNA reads TGTGCCAGCAGCGCGGGACGAGGGGGCGTCGGCTATGGCTACACCTTC. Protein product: CASSAGRGGVGYGYTF.

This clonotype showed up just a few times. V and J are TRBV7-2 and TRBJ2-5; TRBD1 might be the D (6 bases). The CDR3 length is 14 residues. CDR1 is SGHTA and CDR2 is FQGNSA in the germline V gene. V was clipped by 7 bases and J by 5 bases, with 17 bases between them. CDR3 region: CASKASGGRETQYF. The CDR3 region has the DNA TGTGCCAGCAAGGCCAGTGGGGGCAGGGAGACCCAGTACTTC.

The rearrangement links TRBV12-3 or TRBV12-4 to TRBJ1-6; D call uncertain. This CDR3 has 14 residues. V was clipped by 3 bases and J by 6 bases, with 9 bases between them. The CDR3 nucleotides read TGTGCCAGCAGTTTGGTACAGCTTAATTCACCCCTCCACTTT. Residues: CASSLVQLNSPLHF.

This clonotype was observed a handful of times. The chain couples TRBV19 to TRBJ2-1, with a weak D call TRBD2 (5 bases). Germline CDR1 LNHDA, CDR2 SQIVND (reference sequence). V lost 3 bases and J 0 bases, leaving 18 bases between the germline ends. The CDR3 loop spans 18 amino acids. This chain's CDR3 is CASSIRWGSESSYNEQFF. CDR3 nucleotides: TGTGCCAGTAGTATTAGGTGGGGTAGCGAGAGCTCCTACAATGAGCAGTTCTTC.

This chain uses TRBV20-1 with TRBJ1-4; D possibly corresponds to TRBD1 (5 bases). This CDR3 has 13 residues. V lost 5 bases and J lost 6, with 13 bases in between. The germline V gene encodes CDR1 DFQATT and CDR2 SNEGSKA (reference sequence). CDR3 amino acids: CSAHRDWDEKLFF. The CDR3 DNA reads TGCAGTGCTCACCGGGACTGGGATGAAAAACTGTTTTTT.

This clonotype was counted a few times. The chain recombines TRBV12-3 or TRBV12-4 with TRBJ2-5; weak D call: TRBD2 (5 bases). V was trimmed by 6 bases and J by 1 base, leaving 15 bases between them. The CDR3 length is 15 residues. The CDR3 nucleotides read TGTGCCAGCAGCGGTGGCTGGGCGGGCCAAGAGACCCAGTACTTC. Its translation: CASSGGWAGQETQYF.

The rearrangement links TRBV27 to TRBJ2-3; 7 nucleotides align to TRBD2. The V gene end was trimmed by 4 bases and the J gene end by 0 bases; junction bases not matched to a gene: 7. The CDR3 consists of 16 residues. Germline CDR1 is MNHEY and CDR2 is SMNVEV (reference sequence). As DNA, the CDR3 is TGTGCCAGCAGTTCCACCGGACTAGGAAGCACAGATACGCAGTATTTT. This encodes CASSSTGLGSTDTQYF.

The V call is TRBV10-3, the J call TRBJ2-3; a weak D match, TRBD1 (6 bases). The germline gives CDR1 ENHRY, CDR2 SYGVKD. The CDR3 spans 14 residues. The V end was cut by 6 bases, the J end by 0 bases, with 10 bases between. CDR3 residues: CAIRDSPSTDTQYF. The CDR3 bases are TGTGCCATCAGGGACAGCCCTAGCACAGATACGCAGTATTTT.

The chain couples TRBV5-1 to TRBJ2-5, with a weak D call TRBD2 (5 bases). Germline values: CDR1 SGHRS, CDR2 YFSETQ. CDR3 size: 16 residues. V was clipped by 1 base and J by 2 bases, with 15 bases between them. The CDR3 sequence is CASSLTPPDWQETQYF. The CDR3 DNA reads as TGCGCCAGCAGCTTGACCCCCCCGGACTGGCAAGAGACCCAGTACTTC.

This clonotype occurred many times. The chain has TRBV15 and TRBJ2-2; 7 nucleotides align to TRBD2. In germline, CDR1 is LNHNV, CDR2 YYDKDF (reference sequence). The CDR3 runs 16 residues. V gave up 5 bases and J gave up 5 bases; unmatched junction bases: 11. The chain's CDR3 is CATSPRSGGLTGELFF. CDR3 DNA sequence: TGTGCCACCAGCCCCCGGTCGGGGGGTTTAACCGGGGAGCTGTTTTTT.

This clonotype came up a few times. CDR3 sequence reads: CASSTRRGNTEAFF. In DNA form, the CDR3 reads TGTGCCAGCAGTACGAGGAGGGGGAACACTGAAGCTTTCTTT. This chain joins TRBV12-3 or TRBV12-4 and TRBJ1-1; TRBD1 is a possible D gene (5 bases). The CDR3 length is 14 residues. V was pared by 5 bases and J by 1 base, with 11 bases between.

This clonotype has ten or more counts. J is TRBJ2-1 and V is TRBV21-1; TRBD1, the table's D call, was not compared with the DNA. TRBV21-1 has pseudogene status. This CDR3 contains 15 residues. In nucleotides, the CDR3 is TGTGCCAGCATCCCAGGTGGGGGGGGTAACAATGAGCAGTTCTTC. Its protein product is CASIPGGGGNNEQFF.

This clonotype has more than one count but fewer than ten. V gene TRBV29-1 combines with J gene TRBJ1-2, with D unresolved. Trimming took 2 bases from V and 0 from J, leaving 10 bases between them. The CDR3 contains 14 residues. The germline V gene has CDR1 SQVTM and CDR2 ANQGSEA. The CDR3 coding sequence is TGCAGCGTTGAAACTCAGACCCCTAACTATGGCTACACCTTC. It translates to CSVETQTPNYGYTF.

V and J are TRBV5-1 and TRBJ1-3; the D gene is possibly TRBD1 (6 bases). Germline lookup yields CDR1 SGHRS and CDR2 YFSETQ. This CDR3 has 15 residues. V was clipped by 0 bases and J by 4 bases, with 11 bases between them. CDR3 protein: CASSLAPGVGNTIYF. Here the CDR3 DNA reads TGCGCCAGCAGCTTGGCCCCAGGGGTCGGAAACACCATATATTTT.

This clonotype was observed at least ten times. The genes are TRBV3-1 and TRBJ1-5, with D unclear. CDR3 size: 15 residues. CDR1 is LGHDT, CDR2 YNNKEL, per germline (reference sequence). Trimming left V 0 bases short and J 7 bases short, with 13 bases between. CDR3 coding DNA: TGTGCCAGCAGCCAAGATTTAGTGCGGGGACAGCCCCAGCATTTT. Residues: CASSQDLVRGQPQHF.

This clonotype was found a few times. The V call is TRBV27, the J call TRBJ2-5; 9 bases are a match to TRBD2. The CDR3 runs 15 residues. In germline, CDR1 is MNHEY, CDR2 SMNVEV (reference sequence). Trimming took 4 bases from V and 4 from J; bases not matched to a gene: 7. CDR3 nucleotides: TGTGCCAGCAGTTGGTGGCGGGGGGGAGGAGAGACCCAGTACTTC. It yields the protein CASSWWRGGGETQYF.

The CDR3 nucleotides are TGTGCCAGCAGTTTGTACGCGACTAGCGGGGGGTCGAGAGATACGCAGTATTTT. Protein product: CASSLYATSGGSRDTQYF. The V call is TRBV28, the J call TRBJ2-3, with 13 nucleotides matching TRBD2. The V segment lost 3 bases and the J segment 5 bases; nucleotides outside the gene matches: 11. Germline CDR1 is MDHEN and CDR2 is SYDVKM. The CDR3 spans 18 residues.

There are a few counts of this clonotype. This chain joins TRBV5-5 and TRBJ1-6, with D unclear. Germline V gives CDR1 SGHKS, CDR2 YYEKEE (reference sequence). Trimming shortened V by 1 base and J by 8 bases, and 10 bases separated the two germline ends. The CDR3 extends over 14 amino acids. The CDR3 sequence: CASSLRARDSPLHF. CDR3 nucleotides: TGTGCCAGCAGCTTGCGGGCAAGGGATTCACCCCTCCACTTT. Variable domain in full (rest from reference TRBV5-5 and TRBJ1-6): DAGVTQSPTHLIKTRGQQVTLRCSPISGHKSVSWYQQVLGQGPQFIFQYYEKEERGRGNFPDRFSARQFPNYSSELNVNALLLGDSALYLCASSLRARDSPLHFGNGTRLTVT.

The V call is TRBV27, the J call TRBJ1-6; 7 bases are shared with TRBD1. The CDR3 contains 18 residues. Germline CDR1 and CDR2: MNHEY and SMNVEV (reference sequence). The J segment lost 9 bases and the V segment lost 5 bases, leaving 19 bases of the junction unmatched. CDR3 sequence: CASSGLQGWISSVSPLHF. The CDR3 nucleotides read TGTGCCAGCAGTGGCCTACAGGGGTGGATTTCATCGGTTTCACCCCTCCACTTT.

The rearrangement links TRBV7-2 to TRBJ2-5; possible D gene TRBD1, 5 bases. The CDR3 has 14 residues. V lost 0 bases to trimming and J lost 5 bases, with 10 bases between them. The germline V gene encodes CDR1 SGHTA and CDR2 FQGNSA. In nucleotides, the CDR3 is TGTGCCAGCAGCTTAGCGGGCAGGGCTGAGACCCAGTACTTC. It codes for CASSLAGRAETQYF. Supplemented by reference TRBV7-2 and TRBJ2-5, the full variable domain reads GAGVSQSPSNKVTEKGKDVELRCDPISGHTALYWYRQSLGQGLEFLIYFQGNSAPDKSGLPSDRFSAERTGGSVSTLTIQRTQQEDSAVYLCASSLAGRAETQYFGPGTRLLVL.

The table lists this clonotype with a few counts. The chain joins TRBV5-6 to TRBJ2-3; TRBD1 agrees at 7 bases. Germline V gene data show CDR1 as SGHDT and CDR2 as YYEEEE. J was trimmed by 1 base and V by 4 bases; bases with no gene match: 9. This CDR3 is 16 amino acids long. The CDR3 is CASSPLGDRGTDTQYF. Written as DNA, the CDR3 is TGTGCCAGCAGCCCCCTAGGGGACAGAGGCACAGATACGCAGTATTTT.

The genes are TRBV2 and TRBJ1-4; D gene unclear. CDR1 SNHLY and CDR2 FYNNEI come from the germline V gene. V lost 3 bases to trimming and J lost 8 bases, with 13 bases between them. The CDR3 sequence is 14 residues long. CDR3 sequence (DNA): TGTGCCAGCAGTGATTTGGGAAGGCGGGAAAAACTGTTTTTT. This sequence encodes CASSDLGRREKLFF.